This T cell receptor (beta chain) was recovered during a study of beta chain features in type 1 diabetes. The authors sorted CD4+ naive, central memory, regulatory and stem cell-like memory cells via CD45RO/CCR7/CD25/CD127/CD95/CD27. Germline V gives CDR1 MNHEY, CDR2 SVGAGI. The CDR3 runs to 16 residues. V was clipped by 0 bases and J by 7 bases; unmatched bases: 8. Isolated RNA was reverse transcribed in full, so expressed TCRB transcripts were sequenced. Assay used: immunoSEQ multiplex PCR; TCRdb lists only in-frame clones, some missing. The sample includes 810,000 or so clones, about a sixth seen only once; the top ten take roughly 0.025%.

The chain carries TRBV6-5 and TRBJ1-4; 7 bases fit TRBD1. The clonotype comes from a woman aged 18 to 35 in good health. The sample taken for sequencing was naive CD4+ T cells from blood. The CDR3 loop is CASSYSTTGIGEKLFF. CDR3 nucleotide sequence: TGTGCCAGCAGTTACTCTACGACAGGGATTGGTGAAAAACTGTTTTTT.